Below are 2 T cell receptor beta chains sequenced from a single sample in a study of T-cell reconstitution after alpha-beta-depleted transplantation in children (dated by TCRdb to 2015 to 2016). The library was made by PCR. The sequencer listed for this sample is Illumina HiSeq 2500. TCR libraries were prepared with molecular barcoding, using unique molecular identifiers to normalize TCRbeta repertoire quantification. The public reads were quality trimmed at Q25 with fastp and then assembled into clones with MiXCR by TCRdb, keeping productive beta chains. Every entry covers one CDR3 protein and lists the most common genes and DNA from its rows. This sample lists 200,000 to 250,000 distinct CDR3 sequences; approximately 11% were detected once. In total, the top ten clones hold 28% of the sample. The sample's treatment or condition label, in plain terms: allogeneic hematopoietic cell transplantation with graft depleted of TCRalphabeta T cells and CD19 B cells.

The source material was PBMCs, sampled before TCRalphabeta/CD19-depleted stem cell transplant. The source of these receptors is a child less than two years old with acute myeloid leukemia, due to receive a stem cell transplant.

This clonotype was seen many times. The V gene is TRBV28, the J gene TRBJ1-3; tentative D call: TRBD1 (5 bases). In germline, CDR1 is MDHEN, CDR2 SYDVKM. CDR3 length: 14 amino acids. The germline V and J ends were trimmed by 6 bases and 0 bases, with 9 bases remaining between them. The DNA of the CDR3 is TGTGCCAGCAGGACAGCGAGCTCTGGAAACACCATATATTTT. Its protein product is CASRTASSGNTIYF.

This clonotype was detected many times. The rearrangement links TRBV20-1 to TRBJ2-7, with a possible D match to TRBD1 (6 bases). This CDR3 spans 16 amino acids. CDR1 and CDR2 (germline): DFQATT, SNEGSKA (reference sequence). Trimming took off 0 bases at V and 0 bases at J, with 15 bases between the two ends. The CDR3 here is CSARDPGAGPSYEQYF. The DNA for the CDR3 is TGCAGTGCTAGAGATCCAGGGGCGGGCCCCTCCTACGAGCAGTACTTC.